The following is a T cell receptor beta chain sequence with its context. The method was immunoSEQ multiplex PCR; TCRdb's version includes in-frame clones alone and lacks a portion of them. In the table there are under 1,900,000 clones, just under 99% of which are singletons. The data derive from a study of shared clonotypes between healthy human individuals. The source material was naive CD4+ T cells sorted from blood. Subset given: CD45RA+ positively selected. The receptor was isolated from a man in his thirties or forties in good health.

CDR3 in amino acids: CASSLNPLQLNTEAFF. CDR3 bases: TGTGCCAGCAGCTTAAACCCTCTCCAGCTGAACACTGAAGCTTTCTTT. The chain has TRBV7-3 and TRBJ1-1; no firm D call. Germline loops: CDR1 SGHTA, CDR2 FQGTGA. V dropped 1 base and J dropped 0 bases, with 12 bases sitting between them. The CDR3 extends over 16 amino acids.